This T cell receptor beta chain was found in a study of cytomegalovirus exposure and HLA in healthy donors. PCR involved 60 Vbeta and 13 Jbeta primers. Sequenced by immunoSEQ multiplex PCR; TCRdb stores in-frame clones only, minus some. The data hold 200,000 to 250,000 clones, with over 65% observed a single time. Germline loops: CDR1 LNHDA, CDR2 SQIVND (reference sequence). The CDR3 has 14 amino acids. Trimming left V 0 bases short and J 9 bases short, with 12 bases between. Specimen: PBMCs. J is TRBJ1-5 and V is TRBV19; a possible D gene is TRBD1 (5 bases). The receptor comes from a woman aged 55-69 years in good health and CMV-seropositive. The CDR3 region has the DNA TGTGCCAGTAGTATAGAGGGGCGGGGAGCGCCCCAGCATTTT. Amino acids: CASSIEGRGAPQHF.